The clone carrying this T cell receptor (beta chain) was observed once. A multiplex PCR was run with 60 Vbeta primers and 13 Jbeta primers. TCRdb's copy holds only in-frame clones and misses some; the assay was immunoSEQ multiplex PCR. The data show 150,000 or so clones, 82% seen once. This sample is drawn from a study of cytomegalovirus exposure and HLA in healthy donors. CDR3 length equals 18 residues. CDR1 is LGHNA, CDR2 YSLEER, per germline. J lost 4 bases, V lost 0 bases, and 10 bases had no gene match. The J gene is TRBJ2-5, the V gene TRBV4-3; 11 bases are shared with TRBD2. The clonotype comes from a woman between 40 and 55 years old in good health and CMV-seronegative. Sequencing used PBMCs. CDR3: CASSQDILAGGPGETQYF. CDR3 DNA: TGCGCCAGCAGCCAAGATATCCTAGCGGGAGGCCCAGGAGAGACCCAGTACTTC.